This T cell receptor (beta chain) came from a study of identical twins. This clonotype was counted a few times. TCRdb re-called the 5' RACE reads through MiXCR, storing one row per CDR3 protein. This repertoire shows approximately 500,000 distinct CDR3 sequences, approximately 24% found once; its top ten account for about 3%. The CDR3 runs to 12 residues. Germline V gives CDR1 SGHAT, CDR2 FQNNGV. The V end lost 5 bases, the J end lost 10 bases, and 12 bases lay between the germline ends. These data were likewise used in another study, on T cells expressing NK-cell markers.

V and J are TRBV11-2 and TRBJ2-1; D gene uncertain. The source of this sequence is a woman between 18 and 29 years old in good health. Sequencing was carried out using CD4+ T cells sorted from blood. In DNA, the CDR3 is TGTGCCAGCAGCCCGAGCCTCACGGAGCAGTTCTTC. Translating gives CASSPSLTEQFF.